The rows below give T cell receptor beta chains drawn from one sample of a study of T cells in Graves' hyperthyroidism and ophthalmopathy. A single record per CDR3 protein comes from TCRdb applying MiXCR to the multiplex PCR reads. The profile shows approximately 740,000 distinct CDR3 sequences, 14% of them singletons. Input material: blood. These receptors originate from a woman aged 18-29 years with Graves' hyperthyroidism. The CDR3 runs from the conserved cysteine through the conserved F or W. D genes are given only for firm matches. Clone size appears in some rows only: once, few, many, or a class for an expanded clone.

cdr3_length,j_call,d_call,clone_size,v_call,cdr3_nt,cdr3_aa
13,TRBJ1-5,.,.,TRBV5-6,TGTGCCAGCAGCTTTAGTGGAAATCGGCCCCAGCATTTT,CASSFSGNRPQHF
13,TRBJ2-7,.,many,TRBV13,TGTGCCAGCAGCGGACTCAAGGGAAACGAGCAGTACTTC,CASSGLKGNEQYF
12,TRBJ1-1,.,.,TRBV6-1,TGTGCCAGCAGTGAAACCGAGCGACGAATTTTCTTT,CASSETERRIFF
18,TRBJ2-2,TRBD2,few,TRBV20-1,TGCAGTGCAAGGGGACTAGCGGGGGACCTTACTAACACCGGGGAGCTGTTTTTT,CSARGLAGDLTNTGELFF
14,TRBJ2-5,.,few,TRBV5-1,TGCGCCAGCAGCTTGATAGGTGGACTGGAGACCCAGTACTTC,CASSLIGGLETQYF
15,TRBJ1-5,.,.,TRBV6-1,TGTGCCAGCAGTGACGATGGGGGTAGCAATCAGCCCCAGCATTTT,CASSDDGGSNQPQHF
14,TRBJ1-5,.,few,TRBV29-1,TGCAGCGTCGGATACGGTATGGAGAATCAGCCCCAGCATTTT,CSVGYGMENQPQHF
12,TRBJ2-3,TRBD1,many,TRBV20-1,TGCAGTGCTCCTTACAGGGGAGATACGCAGTATTTT,CSAPYRGDTQYF
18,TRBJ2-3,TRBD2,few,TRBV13,TGTGCCAGCAGCTTACTCCTCGGAACTAGCGGGAGGGCCGCGACGCAGTATTTT,CASSLLLGTSGRAATQYF
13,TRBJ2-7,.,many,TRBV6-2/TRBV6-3,TGTGCCAGCAGTTATTCACAGGGATACGAGCAGTACTTC,CASSYSQGYEQYF
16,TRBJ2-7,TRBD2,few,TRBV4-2,TGTGCCAGCAGTGAACTACCGGGACGCGGGGGGTCCGAGCAGTACTTC,CASSELPGRGGSEQYF
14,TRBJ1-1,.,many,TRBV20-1,TGCAGTGCTAGTGACTTCGGGGGGCGGACTGAAGCTTTCTTT,CSASDFGGRTEAFF
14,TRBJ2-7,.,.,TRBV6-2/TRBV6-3,TGTGCCAGCAGTTTACTCCCCTCAGGGGCCGAGCAGTACTTC,CASSLLPSGAEQYF
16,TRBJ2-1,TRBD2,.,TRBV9,TGTGCCAGCAGCGCCGCTCGGGGCGGGGGAAACAATGAGCAGTTCTTC,CASSAARGGGNNEQFF
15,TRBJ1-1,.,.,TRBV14,TGTGCCAGCAGCTCCTCAGCCCTATGGGGCACTGAAGCTTTCTTT,CASSSSALWGTEAFF
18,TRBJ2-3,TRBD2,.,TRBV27,TGTGCCAGCAGTTCGCCTGGGACTAGCGTAGCCAGTTTGAATACGCAGTATTTT,CASSSPGTSVASLNTQYF
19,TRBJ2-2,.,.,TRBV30,TGTGCCTGGAGTGTCCCGCCCTTTGACAGGAAGAGGAACACCGGGGAGCTGTTTTTT,CAWSVPPFDRKRNTGELFF
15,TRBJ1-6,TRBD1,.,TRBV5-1,TGCGCCAGCAGCTTTAGAGGACAGGAAAATTCACCCCTCCACTTT,CASSFRGQENSPLHF
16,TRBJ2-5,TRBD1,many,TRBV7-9,TGTGCCAGCAGCGCCTCGGACAGGGGGTGGGTTGAGACCCAGTACTTC,CASSASDRGWVETQYF
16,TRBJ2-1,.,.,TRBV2,TGTGCCAGCAGTGAACGCCGACACCCGTCCTACAATGAGCAGTTCTTC,CASSERRHPSYNEQFF
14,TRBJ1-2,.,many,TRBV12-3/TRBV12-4,TGTGCCAGCAGTCCTCTTCCAGCTAACTATGGCTACACCTTC,CASSPLPANYGYTF
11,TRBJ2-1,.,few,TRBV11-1,TGTGCCAGCAGGCAGAACAATGAGCAGTTCTTC,CASRQNNEQFF
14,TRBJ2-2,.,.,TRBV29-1,TGCAGCGTTGGAATGTTTGACGTCACCGGGGAGCTGTTTTTT,CSVGMFDVTGELFF
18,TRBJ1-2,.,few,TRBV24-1,TGTGCCACCAGTGATGGAAGACAGGCCTCAACCCTTAACTATGGCTACACCTTC,CATSDGRQASTLNYGYTF
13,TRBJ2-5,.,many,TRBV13,TGTGCCAGCAGCACTTCCGACTCTGAGACCCAGTACTTC,CASSTSDSETQYF
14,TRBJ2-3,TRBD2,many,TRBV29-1,TGCAGCGTTGGGGTGGGGGGAGGGCCTGATACGCAGTATTTT,CSVGVGGGPDTQYF
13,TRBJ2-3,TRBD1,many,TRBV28,TGTGCCAGCAGACGCACAGGGGTTGATACGCAGTATTTT,CASRRTGVDTQYF
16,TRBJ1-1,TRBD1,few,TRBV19,TGTGCCAGTAGTGTCGGGACAGGGCCTTGGGGGACTGAAGCTTTCTTT,CASSVGTGPWGTEAFF
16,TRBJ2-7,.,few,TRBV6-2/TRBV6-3,TGTGCCAGCAGTTACTCGAAGACAGAGGGTCTCTACGAGCAGTACTTC,CASSYSKTEGLYEQYF
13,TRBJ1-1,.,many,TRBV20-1,TGCAGTGCTAGAGATGAAGTCGGATTGGGTGCTTTCTTT,CSARDEVGLGAFF
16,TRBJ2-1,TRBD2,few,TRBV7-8,TGTGCCAGCAGCTTAGTAAGGGGTCCAGCGGGGAATGAGCAGTTCTTC,CASSLVRGPAGNEQFF
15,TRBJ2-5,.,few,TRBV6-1,TGTGCCAGTAAAGATGGGCCCAAATACCAAGAGACCCAGTACTTC,CASKDGPKYQETQYF
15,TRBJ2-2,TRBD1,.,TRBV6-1,TGTGCCAGCAGACAGCGGGACAGGGACACCGGGGAGCTGTTTTTT,CASRQRDRDTGELFF
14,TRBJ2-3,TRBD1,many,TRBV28,TGTGCCAGCACTCAGGGACAGAGCACAGATACGCAGTATTTT,CASTQGQSTDTQYF
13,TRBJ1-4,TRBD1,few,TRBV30,TGTGCCTGGCGGCTACAGGGGAATGAAAAACTGTTTTTT,CAWRLQGNEKLFF
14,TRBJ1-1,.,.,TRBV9,TGTGCCAGCAGCACTTCGGGGGCTGCCACTGAAGCTTTCTTT,CASSTSGAATEAFF
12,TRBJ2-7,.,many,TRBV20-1,TGCAGTGCTACCGGGACGACCTACGAGCAGTACTTC,CSATGTTYEQYF
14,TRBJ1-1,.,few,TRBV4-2,TGTGCCAGCAGCCAAGATGGCAGGCACGCTGAAGCTTTCTTT,CASSQDGRHAEAFF
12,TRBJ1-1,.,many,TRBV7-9,TGTGCCAGCAGCTCAGGAAAGGGTGAAGCTTTCTTT,CASSSGKGEAFF
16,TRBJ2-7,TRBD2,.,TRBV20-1,TGCAGTACTACCGGGGGGGGACCGGCGGGGAACTACGAGCAGTACTTC,CSTTGGGPAGNYEQYF
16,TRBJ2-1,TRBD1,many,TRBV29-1,TGCAGCGGTGACTCGAGGACAGGGTATATGTACAATGAGCAGTTCTTC,CSGDSRTGYMYNEQFF
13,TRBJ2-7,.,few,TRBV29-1,TGCAGCGTTGAAGATGGCCGCAGATACGAGCAGTACTTC,CSVEDGRRYEQYF
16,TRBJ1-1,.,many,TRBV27,TGTGCCAGCAGTTTAGTCTCATCCAACCAAGTCACTGAAGCTTTCTTT,CASSLVSSNQVTEAFF
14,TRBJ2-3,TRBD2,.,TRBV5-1,TGCGCCAGCACCCCGGGGGAGGGCCAAGATGCGCAGTATTTT,CASTPGEGQDAQYF
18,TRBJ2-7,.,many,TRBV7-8,TGTGCCAGCAGCTTCAGTGTCGGGAGCCTATACTCCTCCTACGAGCAGTACTTC,CASSFSVGSLYSSYEQYF
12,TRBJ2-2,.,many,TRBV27,TGTGCCAGCAGAAGACCCCCCGGGGAGCTGTTTTTT,CASRRPPGELFF
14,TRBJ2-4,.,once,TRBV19,TGTGCCAGTAGTATGACAGGCCCGGGAGGCATTCAGTACTTC,CASSMTGPGGIQYF
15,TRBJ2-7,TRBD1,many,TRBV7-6,TGTGCCAGCAGCTTAGGGACAGGGGGTACATACGAGCAGTACTTC,CASSLGTGGTYEQYF
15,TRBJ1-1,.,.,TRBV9,TGTGCCAGCAGCGTAGGTTCGGAGATGAACACTGAAGCTTTCTTT,CASSVGSEMNTEAFF
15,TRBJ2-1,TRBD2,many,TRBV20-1,TGCAGTGCACCGGGACTAGGGAGGTCCTACAATGAGCAGTTCTTC,CSAPGLGRSYNEQFF
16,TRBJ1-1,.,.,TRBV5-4,TGTGCCAGCAGTCCCAAAGGCTGGGCGATGAACACTGAAGCTTTCTTT,CASSPKGWAMNTEAFF